This TCR beta chain was identified in a study of blood T cell repertoires in COVID-19. Study context: Collection of acute and convalescent COVID-19 samples took place in the United States, Italy and Spain. T cells, B-cell-depleted T cells, or PBMCs provided the cDNA or gDNA that served as material.

The repertoire was sequenced with immunoSEQ multiplex PCR; TCRdb's copy has only in-frame clones and lacks some. In the table there are some 250,000 clones, approximately 83% of which are singletons. Germline V CDR1 and CDR2: SGHTS, YDEGEE. The CDR3 extends over 15 amino acids. Trimming cost V 4 bases and J 7 bases, with 21 bases left between them. This clonotype was obtained from a woman in her thirties who had recovered from COVID-19. The sequenced material came from peripheral blood. The chain links TRBV5-8 to TRBJ2-7; tentatively, D is TRBD1 (6 bases). This CDR3 is CASSGRGDIAWEQYF. DNA of the CDR3: TGTGCCAGCAGCGGGAGAGGGGACATCGCCTGGGAGCAGTACTTC.